This T cell receptor beta chain comes out of a study of shared clonotypes between healthy human individuals. Findings and caveats of the study: Clonotype sharing among donors was thought likely to change with sequencing depth. Estimated richness values were generally larger in naive subsets than in memory subsets.

This clone appeared once. Its antigen is still unknown. Terminally differentiated effector memory CD45RA+ cells were excluded by CCR7 positive selection of CD45RO-negative cells. The genomic DNA of each subset was split evenly across several immunoSEQ plates. The sorted-subset replicate PCRs were given around 200 ng DNA, which is tens of thousands of T cell genomes. Profiling relied on immunoSEQ multiplex PCR, and the TCRdb table lists in-frame clones only, not all of them. This sample has around 2,000,000 clones; about 95% occur once, and the top ten carry 1.1%. The CDR3 is 14 amino acids. Germline CDR1 and CDR2: MDHEN and SYDVKM. The ends were cut back, 7 bases at V and 3 bases at J, with 16 bases in the middle.

The source material was naive CD8+ T cells sorted from blood. This TCR derives from a man aged 18 to 35 in good health. This rearrangement joins TRBV28 to TRBJ2-7; maybe TRBD2 (6 bases). The CDR3 is CASNSLGGIYEQYF. Here the CDR3 DNA reads TGTGCCAGCAATAGTTTGGGGGGAATCTACGAGCAGTACTTC.